Below are 21 T cell receptor beta chains sequenced from a single sample in a study of tissue T cells after allogeneic stem cell transplantation. Assay used: immunoSEQ multiplex PCR; TCRdb lists only in-frame clones, some missing. The sample shows 10,000 or so clones, 50% to 80% of them seen only once. Sample: tissue from the ileum, taken at autopsy. Source of these receptors: a woman aged 18-49 years with breast cancer.

This clone qualifies as large. V usage is TRBV7-9 and J usage is TRBJ1-2; TRBD1 might be the D (6 bases). The CDR3 spans 15 residues. Germline lookup yields CDR1 SEHNR and CDR2 FQNEAQ (reference sequence). Trimming stripped 1 base from V and 5 bases from J, with 14 bases between. DNA of the CDR3: TGTGCCAGCAGCTTAGGAGGACAGCCCGAATATGGCTACACCTTC. Protein sequence: CASSLGGQPEYGYTF.

The rearrangement links TRBV6-4 to TRBJ2-1; 8 bases align to TRBD2. CDR3 length equals 15 residues. With V trimmed by 5 bases and J by 8 bases, 11 bases remained unmatched. Germline V lookup: CDR1 MRHNA, CDR2 SNTAGT. The CDR3: CASSTGTSFFDEQFF. DNA for the CDR3: TGTGCCAGCAGTACCGGGACTAGTTTTTTCGATGAGCAGTTCTTC.

This clone was seen a handful of times. The gene calls are TRBV7-9 and TRBJ1-5, with D possibly matching TRBD1 (5 bases). CDR1 and CDR2 (germline): SEHNR, FQNEAQ (reference sequence). The V end was cut by 1 base, the J end by 5 bases, with 6 bases between. This CDR3 is 13 amino acids long. In DNA form, the CDR3 reads TGTGCCAGCAGCTTAGGGGGGTATCAGCCCCAGCATTTT. This encodes CASSLGGYQPQHF. The entire variable domain, with the rest obtained from reference TRBV7-9 and TRBJ1-5, is as follows: DTGVSQNPRHKITKRGQNVTFRCDPISEHNRLYWYRQTLGQGPEFLTYFQNEAQLEKSRLLSDRFSAERPKGSFSTLEIQRTEQGDSAMYLCASSLGGYQPQHFGDGTRLSIL.

The gene calls are TRBV6-6 and TRBJ2-1, with 9 positions matching TRBD1. From germline, CDR1 is MNHNY and CDR2 SVGAGI (reference sequence). Germline trimming cut 3 bases from V and 8 bases from J; bases unmatched to any gene: 5. This CDR3 has 14 amino acids. CDR3 DNA: TGTGCCAGCAGTTATACAGGGGGCGCATATGAGCAGTTCTTC. Translation gives CASSYTGGAYEQFF.

This chain links TRBV29-1 with TRBJ2-7; a possible D gene is TRBD1 (6 bases). Trimming cost V 6 bases and J 6 bases, with 15 bases left between them. From germline, CDR1 is SQVTM and CDR2 ANQGSEA. This CDR3 is built from 12 residues. The CDR3 reads CSVRYQGSEQYF. Here the CDR3 DNA reads TGCAGCGTAAGGTATCAGGGGAGCGAGCAGTACTTC.

The chain combines TRBV2 with TRBJ2-7, with 8 bases that match TRBD1. The germline CDR1 and CDR2 sequences are SNHLY and FYNNEI. This CDR3 spans 15 amino acids. The J segment lost 3 bases and the V segment lost 3 bases, leaving 7 bases of the junction unmatched. CDR3 nucleotides: TGTGCCAGCAGTGAGTGGGTGGGACAGGACTACGAGCAGTACTTC. This encodes CASSEWVGQDYEQYF. Full variable domain (outside the CDR3, taken from reference TRBV2 and TRBJ2-7): EPEVTQTPSHQVTQMGQEVILRCVPISNHLYFYWYRQILGQKVEFLVSFYNNEISEKSEIFDDQFSVERPDGSNFTLKIRSTKLEDSAMYFCASSEWVGQDYEQYFGPGTRLTVT.

The chain uses TRBV10-3 and TRBJ2-5; maybe TRBD2 (5 bases). The germline gives CDR1 ENHRY, CDR2 SYGVKD. The CDR3 has 14 residues. V was cut by 10 bases and J by 2 bases, with 17 bases left in between. CDR3 bases: TGTGCCACCGCGACCTCTGAGGGTCAAGAGACCCAGTACTTC. As protein: CATATSEGQETQYF.

In this sample, this clone is medium-sized. This chain links TRBV4-2 with TRBJ2-5; perhaps TRBD2 as D (5 bases). This CDR3 contains 17 residues. V was pared by 0 bases and J by 2 bases, with 16 bases between. Germline CDR1 reads LGHNA; CDR2 reads YNFKEQ. CDR3 protein: CASSQEPLAAEQETQYF. CDR3 in DNA: TGTGCCAGCAGCCAAGAACCCTTGGCAGCGGAGCAAGAGACCCAGTACTTC.

The chain joins TRBV11-1 to TRBJ1-1; D is undetermined. Deletions cut 5 bases from V and 5 bases from J, with 15 bases between. The CDR3 covers 14 residues. Germline V gives CDR1 SGHAT, CDR2 FQDESV (reference sequence). The CDR3 DNA reads TGTGCCAGCAGCCTGGGCCGGGGAGGAACTGAAGCTTTCTTT. Protein sequence: CASSLGRGGTEAFF.

The CDR3 reads CASSSVTGSEAFF. DNA of the CDR3: TGTGCCAGCAGCTCGGTCACAGGGAGTGAAGCTTTCTTT. V is TRBV13 and J is TRBJ1-1, with a tentative D call TRBD1 (6 bases). V lost 4 bases to trimming and J lost 7 bases, with 13 bases between them. This CDR3 spans 13 amino acids. CDR1 is PRHDT and CDR2 is FYEKMQ in the germline V gene (reference sequence).

This clone has just a few counts. This chain links TRBV28 with TRBJ1-3; the D gene is possibly TRBD1 (5 bases). Per the germline V gene, CDR1 is MDHEN and CDR2 is SYDVKM. This CDR3 region has 15 residues. V was clipped by 1 base and J by 7 bases, with 14 bases between them. The CDR3 is CASSLSEGLGNTIYF. The CDR3 coding sequence is TGTGCCAGCAGTTTATCCGAGGGACTTGGGAACACCATATATTTT.

This clone was detected only once. This chain joins TRBV18 and TRBJ1-3; TRBD1 matches 8 bases. The CDR3 extends over 13 amino acids. Germline CDR1 and CDR2: KGHSH and LQKENI. The trim removed 8 bases at V and 4 bases at J, leaving 4 bases unmatched. DNA of the CDR3: TGTGCCAGCACGACAGGGGCAGGAAACACCATATATTTT. This encodes CASTTGAGNTIYF.

The rearrangement links TRBV18 to TRBJ2-7; 11 nucleotides agree with TRBD1. CDR1 and CDR2 from the germline V gene are KGHSH and LQKENI. The CDR3 totals 15 residues. V gave up 3 bases and J gave up 9 bases; unmatched junction bases: 10. DNA for the CDR3: TGTGCCAGCTCACCCTTGGGGACAGGGGGTCGAGGGCAGTACTTC. Its translation is CASSPLGTGGRGQYF.

This rearrangement joins TRBV6-6 to TRBJ2-3; D may be TRBD1 (6 bases). Trimming stripped 7 bases from V and 3 bases from J, with 14 bases between. Germline CDR1 reads MNHNY; CDR2 reads SVGAGI (reference sequence). The CDR3 totals 14 residues. For the CDR3, the DNA is TGTGCCAGCAACAACAGGGTTGGTACAGATACGCAGTATTTT. It is translated as CASNNRVGTDTQYF.

The chain links TRBV27 to TRBJ2-1; no clear D gene. This CDR3 has 13 residues. CDR1 is MNHEY, CDR2 SMNVEV, per germline (reference sequence). Trimming took 5 bases from V and 6 from J, leaving 11 bases between them. The CDR3 coding sequence is TGTGCCAGCAGTCCTGTAACCGTCAATGAGCAGTTCTTC. Translation: CASSPVTVNEQFF.

This clone was detected only once. A clone one base away is much larger, so this may be a read error. The genes are TRBV7-2 and TRBJ2-7; the D is unclear. CDR3 length: 12 residues. V shed 4 bases and J shed 0 bases, with 4 bases lying between them. Germline V CDR1 and CDR2: SGHTA, FQGNSA. In DNA form, the CDR3 reads TGTGCCAGCAGCTCGAGCTCCTACGAGCAGTACTTC. Its protein product is CASSSSSYEQYF.

This sequence joins TRBV7-2 and TRBJ2-7, with 14 bases fitting TRBD2. The CDR3 is made up of 13 amino acids. V gave up 1 base and J gave up 12 bases; unmatched junction bases: 2. Germline V gives CDR1 SGHTA, CDR2 FQGNSA. CDR3 in amino acids: CASSLETSGRGYF. The CDR3 nucleotides read TGTGCCAGCAGCTTAGAGACTAGCGGGAGGGGGTACTTC.

V gene TRBV30 combines with J gene TRBJ1-4; D is undetermined. The V gene lost 2 bases and the J gene lost 0 bases, with 13 bases spanning the gap. Germline V lookup: CDR1 GTSNPN, CDR2 SVGIG (reference sequence). The CDR3 sequence is 16 residues long. CDR3 DNA sequence: TGTGCCTGGAGTCATCAGGAGACTTCAACTAATGAAAAACTGTTTTTT. As protein: CAWSHQETSTNEKLFF.

The chain employs TRBV7-9 and TRBJ1-5; no reliable D call. The V and J ends lost 3 bases and 11 bases respectively, with 14 bases between them. CDR1 is SEHNR and CDR2 is FQNEAQ in the germline V gene (reference sequence). This CDR3 comprises 13 residues. The CDR3 reads CASSFRGSETQHF. The CDR3 DNA follows: TGTGCCAGCAGCTTCCGGGGAAGTGAAACCCAGCATTTT.

The gene calls are TRBV25-1 and TRBJ1-5; D gene unclear. Germline CDR1 and CDR2: MGHDK and SYGVNS. V was shortened by 3 bases and J by 3 bases, with 9 bases between the two germline ends. CDR3 size: 14 residues. The CDR3 region is CASSDPGNNQPQHF. Written as DNA, the CDR3 is TGTGCCAGCAGTGATCCCGGGAACAATCAGCCCCAGCATTTT.

The chain employs TRBV11-2 and TRBJ2-7; D is possibly TRBD2 (7 bases). The CDR3 spans 16 residues. Trimming stripped 5 bases from V and 3 bases from J, with 20 bases between. Germline V gene sequence: CDR1 SGHAT, CDR2 FQNNGV. CDR3 sequence (DNA): TGTGCCAGCAGCCCCCTTTCGGGGGGCAGATTCTACGAGCAGTACTTC. Translation gives CASSPLSGGRFYEQYF.